The clone carrying this TCR beta chain was seen just once. This sample stems from a study of T cell changes during pregnancy in multiple sclerosis. This CDR3 is built from 13 residues. Trimming took off 1 base at V and 3 bases at J, with 7 bases between the two ends. Germline CDR1 reads SGHTA; CDR2 reads FQGNSA. Only in-frame clones appear in the TCRdb table, and some are missing; sequencing was by immunoSEQ multiplex PCR. The sample holds some 110,000 clones; around 90% are singletons and the top ten take more than 1.5%. This chain links TRBV7-2 with TRBJ2-7, with a weak D call TRBD2 (5 bases). Sample: peripheral blood, taken in the third trimester of pregnancy. The sequence derives from a female donor with multiple sclerosis, enrolled in a pregnancy study. The DNA of the CDR3 is TGTGCCAGCAGCTTAGGCGGGCGCTACGAGCAGTACTTC. Translating it yields CASSLGGRYEQYF.